This T cell receptor (beta chain) was recorded in a study of T-cell reconstitution after alpha-beta-depleted transplantation in children. Preparation of the TCRbeta library was carried out with unique molecular identifiers. TCRdb independently ran MiXCR on the PCR reads; one entry per CDR3 protein. The table has about 90,000 distinct CDR3 sequences, roughly 16% seen once. This clonotype occurred many times. The sequence came from a male patient aged 2 to 9 who had a stem cell transplant for acute lymphoblastic leukemia, so the T cells may come from the graft donor. Sample: PBMCs, mostly from graft donor cells, taken 180 days after TCRalphabeta/CD19-depleted stem cell transplant.

CDR3 nucleotides: TGTGCCAGCAGCGTAGTGCAGGGGAGAACCGGGGAGCTGTTTTTT. This codes for CASSVVQGRTGELFF. The chain recombines TRBV9 with TRBJ2-2; possibly TRBD1 for D (6 bases). Per germline, CDR1 SGDLS and CDR2 YYNGEE. Trimming pared 0 bases from V and 5 bases from J, leaving 11 bases between. The length of the CDR3 is 15 residues.